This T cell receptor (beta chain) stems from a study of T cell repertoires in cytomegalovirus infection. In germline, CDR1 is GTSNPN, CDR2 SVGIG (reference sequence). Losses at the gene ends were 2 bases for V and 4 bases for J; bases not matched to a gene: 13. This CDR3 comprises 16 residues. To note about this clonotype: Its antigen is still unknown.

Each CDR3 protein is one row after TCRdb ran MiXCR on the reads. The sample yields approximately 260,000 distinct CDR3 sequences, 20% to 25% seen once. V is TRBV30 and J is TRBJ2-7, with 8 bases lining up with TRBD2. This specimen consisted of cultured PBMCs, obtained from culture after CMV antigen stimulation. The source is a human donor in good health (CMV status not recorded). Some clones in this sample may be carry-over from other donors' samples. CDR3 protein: CAWSWSGPPGGYEQYF. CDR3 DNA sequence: TGTGCCTGGAGTTGGAGCGGTCCCCCGGGAGGGTACGAGCAGTACTTC.